This record looks at one TCR beta chain sequence and its context. TCRdb re-called the PCR reads with MiXCR, one entry per CDR3 protein. The data hold 12,000 to 15,000 distinct CDR3 sequences, with 65% to 70% observed a single time. The data stem from a study of vaccination and CD4 T cells after COVID-19. Background on the study: SARS-CoV-2 had been detected by nasal swab PCR in convalescent patients; roughly 10 were mild, one severe. Participants got two doses of BNT162b2 or mRNA-1273 vaccine.

The sequences come from CD4+ T cells from blood, collected after SARS-CoV-2 vaccination. The TCR was taken from a human donor who had recovered from COVID-19.

The CDR3 coding sequence is TGTGCCAGCAGCTTAATGGGCAGTCCCAATGGCTACACCTTC. It is translated as CASSLMGSPNGYTF. The J gene is TRBJ1-2, the V gene TRBV7-3; D ambiguous. The V gene's germline CDR1 is SGHTA and CDR2 FQGTGA. CDR3 length: 14 residues. V was shortened by 1 base and J by 6 bases, with 12 bases between the two germline ends.